These 28 T cell receptor beta chains were all obtained from the same sample, sequenced in a study of T cells in Graves' hyperthyroidism and ophthalmopathy. It was RNA transcripts that yielded the amplified TCR beta CDR3 regions. A first-round RT-PCR of the TCR CDR3 used the HTBI primer set. TCRdb passed the multiplex PCR reads through MiXCR, listing each CDR3 protein once. The sample carries more than 150,000 distinct CDR3 sequences, 15% to 20% recorded once. The sequencing sample was made of blood. These receptors originate from a woman aged 45 to 65 with Graves' hyperthyroidism.

The sample holds many counts of this clonotype. The chain has TRBV6-1 and TRBJ2-1, with 10 bases aligning to TRBD2. This CDR3 comprises 14 residues. CDR1 MNHNS and CDR2 SASEGT come from the germline V gene. V was clipped by 10 bases and J by 10 bases; unmatched bases: 13. The DNA for the CDR3 is TGTGCCACTAACCCTCAGCGGGGGGGGCGGGAGCAGTTCTTC. This sequence encodes CATNPQRGGREQFF.

The CDR3, as DNA: TGTGCCAGCACCCAACCTGGACTAGTCTCGACCGGGGAGCTGTTTTTT. Translating it yields CASTQPGLVSTGELFF. This chain connects TRBV12-3 or TRBV12-4 to TRBJ2-2, with TRBD2 matching over 7 bases. The ends lost 7 bases at V and 5 bases at J; junction bases unmatched: 13. CDR3 length: 16 amino acids.

At least ten counts were recorded for this clonotype. The chain is built from TRBV6-1 and TRBJ1-2; tentatively, D is TRBD1 (5 bases). With 0 bases removed from V and 4 bases from J, the gap between germline ends came to 9 bases. Germline CDR1 and CDR2: MNHNS and SASEGT. This CDR3 region has 14 residues. The CDR3 spells CASSEARAIYGYTF. The DNA of the CDR3 is TGTGCCAGCAGTGAAGCCAGGGCGATCTATGGCTACACCTTC.

Ten or more counts support this clonotype. V gene TRBV28 combines with J gene TRBJ1-2, with no clear D. The V gene lost 3 bases and the J gene lost 5 bases, with 16 bases spanning the gap. This CDR3 is 15 amino acids long. Germline V lookup: CDR1 MDHEN, CDR2 SYDVKM. The CDR3 DNA sequence: TGTGCCAGCAGTTTCGGGAGGACGATAGGGTATGGCTACACCTTC. Its translation: CASSFGRTIGYGYTF.

This clonotype was seen many times. V usage is TRBV7-9 and J usage is TRBJ2-2; D may match TRBD1 or TRBD2 (5 bases each). Trimming took off 3 bases at V and 0 bases at J, with 8 bases between the two ends. Germline loops: CDR1 SEHNR, CDR2 FQNEAQ (reference sequence). The CDR3 covers 15 residues. The CDR3 is CASSLRGSNTGELFF. The CDR3 nucleotides read TGTGCCAGCAGCTTGAGGGGATCGAACACCGGGGAGCTGTTTTTT.

This clonotype showed up just a few times. The chain carries TRBV14 and TRBJ2-6; D is ambiguous. The CDR3 runs to 14 residues. The V gene lost 4 bases and the J gene lost 0 bases, with 4 bases spanning the gap. Germline V gives CDR1 SGHDN, CDR2 FVKESK. The CDR3 sequence is CASSRGSGANVLTF. DNA for the CDR3: TGTGCCAGCAGCCGGGGCTCTGGGGCCAACGTCCTGACTTTC.

The table lists this clonotype with many counts. J is TRBJ1-1 and V is TRBV28, with unresolved D. CDR3 length equals 14 residues. Germline V gene lookup returns CDR1 MDHEN and CDR2 SYDVKM. V was shortened by 4 bases and J by 0 bases, with 9 bases between the two germline ends. The CDR3 spells CASSSHQMNTEAFF. The DNA of the CDR3 is TGTGCCAGCAGTTCCCACCAAATGAACACTGAAGCTTTCTTT.

This clonotype was recorded a few times. The chain joins TRBV2 to TRBJ1-5, with D tentatively TRBD1 (5 bases). The CDR3 runs to 15 residues. Germline V gene data show CDR1 as SNHLY and CDR2 as FYNNEI. Trimming stripped 3 bases from V and 0 bases from J, with 9 bases between. CDR3 bases: TGTGCCAGCAGTGAGGGGGATTATAGCAATCAGCCCCAGCATTTT. It encodes CASSEGDYSNQPQHF.

The sample holds many counts of this clonotype. The genes are TRBV10-3 and TRBJ1-2, with unresolved D. The CDR3 loop spans 13 amino acids. V was clipped by 0 bases and J by 5 bases, with 7 bases between them. Germline V lookup: CDR1 ENHRY, CDR2 SYGVKD. The CDR3 DNA reads TGTGCCATCAGTGAGTCCGGTCCATATGGCTACACCTTC. This sequence encodes CAISESGPYGYTF.

Only a few counts were recorded for this clonotype. This chain connects TRBV5-1 to TRBJ1-1, with a possible D match to TRBD1 (5 bases). The CDR3 covers 16 residues. The V gene lost 1 base and the J gene lost 2 bases, with 15 bases spanning the gap. CDR1 and CDR2 (germline): SGHRS, YFSETQ. The CDR3 region has the DNA TGCGCCAGCAGCTTGAGGGGTGCCCCTTACAACACTGAAGCTTTCTTT. Its translation is CASSLRGAPYNTEAFF.

A note on this clonotype: One base away lies a much larger clone, so this may be a sequencing read error. Without the conserved terminal phenylalanine or tryptophan, this CDR3 likely stems from a read error. The CDR3 is CASSLRAGSNQPQHL. In DNA, the CDR3 is TGTGCCAGCAGTTTGCGTGCAGGAAGCAATCAGCCCCAGCATCTT. The V and J genes are TRBV28 and TRBJ1-5; D is ambiguous. The CDR3 runs 15 residues. The germline gives CDR1 MDHEN, CDR2 SYDVKM. Trimming cost V 3 bases and J 1 base, with 10 bases left between them.

This chain links TRBV4-2 with TRBJ2-1, with 9 bases fitting TRBD2. Germline V lookup: CDR1 LGHNA, CDR2 YNFKEQ. The CDR3 consists of 18 residues. The V and J ends lost 0 bases and 4 bases, in that order; junction bases with no gene match: 10. The CDR3 loop is CASSQDGTAGGLYNEQFF. The DNA of the CDR3 is TGTGCCAGCAGCCAAGATGGCACAGCGGGGGGTTTATACAATGAGCAGTTCTTC.

This clonotype was found many times. The J gene is TRBJ1-1, the V gene TRBV28; possible D gene TRBD1, 5 bases. Germline values: CDR1 MDHEN, CDR2 SYDVKM. Trimming cost V 6 bases and J 6 bases, with 11 bases left between them. This CDR3 is 12 amino acids long. CDR3 sequence reads: CASRLDISEAFF. The CDR3 DNA is TGTGCCAGCAGATTGGACATATCTGAAGCTTTCTTT.

This clonotype was seen at least ten times. The chain links TRBV27 to TRBJ1-6; D unresolved. The V and J ends lost 2 bases and 11 bases respectively, with 13 bases between them. CDR3 size: 14 residues. CDR1 and CDR2 from the germline V gene are MNHEY and SMNVEV (reference sequence). CDR3 bases: TGTGCCAGCAGTTTAGCCCCGGCACCGGCACCCCTCCACTTT. Encoded protein: CASSLAPAPAPLHF.

This clonotype was seen at least ten times. This chain joins TRBV6-1 and TRBJ2-1, with 9 bases identical to TRBD2. CDR3 length: 18 residues. The germline V gene encodes CDR1 MNHNS and CDR2 SASEGT. The V gene end was trimmed by 3 bases and the J gene end by 7 bases; junction bases not matched to a gene: 16. DNA of the CDR3: TGTGCCAGCAGTGATCCCGGGGCGCGGGGGGGCCTAAGGAATGAGCAGTTCTTC. The encoded protein is CASSDPGARGGLRNEQFF.

The CDR3 loop reads CASSAGTGGEETQYF. Here the CDR3 DNA reads TGCGCCAGCAGCGCCGGGACAGGAGGGGAAGAGACCCAGTACTTC. The chain is built from TRBV5-1 and TRBJ2-5; 8 nucleotides line up with TRBD1. The V gene's germline CDR1 is SGHRS and CDR2 YFSETQ. Losses at the gene ends were 4 bases for V and 3 bases for J; bases not matched to a gene: 8. The CDR3 sequence is 15 residues long.

V and J are TRBV5-4 and TRBJ2-2; D might be TRBD2 (7 bases). The ends were cut back, 4 bases at V and 6 bases at J, with 19 bases in the middle. Germline loops: CDR1 SGHNT, CDR2 YYREEE (reference sequence). The CDR3 is made up of 16 amino acids. The DNA for the CDR3 is TGTGCCAGCAGCCGGACAGCGGGAAGTTTAGCCGGGGAGCTGTTTTTT. It yields the protein CASSRTAGSLAGELFF.

This clonotype was observed at least ten times. The V gene is TRBV7-9, the J gene TRBJ2-1; TRBD2 matches at 7 bases. With 4 bases clipped from V and 1 base from J, the junction kept 7 bases outside the gene matches. This CDR3 is 16 amino acids long. CDR1 and CDR2 (germline): SEHNR, FQNEAQ (reference sequence). This CDR3 is CASSSTPGGSYNEQFF. Here the CDR3 DNA reads TGTGCCAGCAGCTCCACGCCCGGGGGGTCCTACAATGAGCAGTTCTTC. The complete variable domain, with remaining parts taken from reference TRBV7-9 and TRBJ2-1, reads DTGVSQNPRHKITKRGQNVTFRCDPISEHNRLYWYRQTLGQGPEFLTYFQNEAQLEKSRLLSDRFSAERPKGSFSTLEIQRTEQGDSAMYLCASSSTPGGSYNEQFFGPGTRLTVL.

The genes are TRBV24-1 and TRBJ1-5; D remains unclear. The V end lost 3 bases, the J end lost 3 bases, and 14 bases lay between the germline ends. CDR3 length: 16 amino acids. The germline V gene encodes CDR1 KGHDR and CDR2 SFDVKD. The CDR3 bases are TGTGCCACCAGTGATCGGCGGGTACCCCCCAATCAGCCCCAGCATTTT. Protein sequence: CATSDRRVPPNQPQHF.

This clonotype was found many times. The genes are TRBV7-2 and TRBJ1-2; 10 positions agree with TRBD1. This CDR3 is 14 amino acids long. V shed 5 bases and J 6 bases; nucleotides not matched to a gene: 6. The V gene's germline CDR1 is SGHTA and CDR2 FQGNSA. This chain's CDR3 is CASSPVGQGNGYTF. CDR3 DNA sequence: TGTGCCAGCAGCCCCGTGGGACAGGGGAATGGCTACACCTTC.

Ten or more counts support this clonotype. The chain employs TRBV6-1 and TRBJ1-2, with a possible D match to TRBD1 (5 bases). The CDR3 length is 14 residues. Germline-derived CDR1 and CDR2 are MNHNS and SASEGT. Trimming took 6 bases from V and 4 from J, leaving 15 bases between them. The CDR3 sequence is CASSPGQEGYGYTF. The CDR3 DNA is TGTGCCAGCAGCCCGGGGCAGGAGGGCTATGGCTACACCTTC.

The chain recombines TRBV7-9 with TRBJ2-3; 7 bases match TRBD1. Germline CDR1 is SEHNR and CDR2 is FQNEAQ (reference sequence). With 10 bases clipped from V and 4 bases from J, the junction kept 17 bases outside the gene matches. The CDR3 is made up of 16 amino acids. CDR3 residues: CANSHLSRGFADTQYF. DNA for the CDR3: TGTGCCAACTCCCATCTCAGCAGGGGGTTCGCAGATACGCAGTATTTT. The full variable domain, its missing parts supplied by reference TRBV7-9 and TRBJ2-3, is DTGVSQNPRHKITKRGQNVTFRCDPISEHNRLYWYRQTLGQGPEFLTYFQNEAQLEKSRLLSDRFSAERPKGSFSTLEIQRTEQGDSAMYLCANSHLSRGFADTQYFGPGTRLTVL.

There are many counts of this clonotype. V is TRBV25-1 and J is TRBJ2-2, with TRBD2 matching 11 bases. The V gene's germline CDR1 is MGHDK and CDR2 SYGVNS. The CDR3 is made up of 20 amino acids. V trimming: 1 base; J trimming: 5 bases; junction bases outside the gene matches: 15. CDR3 DNA: TGTGCCAGCAGTGAATTTCCCGGGGCTAGCGGGGGGCAAAGTACCGGGGAGCTGTTTTTT. As protein: CASSEFPGASGGQSTGELFF.

This clonotype was detected many times. The rearrangement joins TRBV28 to TRBJ1-2; the D gene is possibly TRBD1 (5 bases). From germline, CDR1 is MDHEN and CDR2 SYDVKM. V lost 4 bases to trimming and J lost 4 bases, with 19 bases between them. The CDR3 covers 16 residues. The CDR3 nucleotides are TGTGCCAGCAGTTCCAGGAATTCCGGGACCGGCTATGGCTACACCTTC. Residues: CASSSRNSGTGYGYTF.

This clonotype was detected ten times or more. This chain connects TRBV29-1 to TRBJ1-4; D gene unclear. The CDR3 sequence is 14 residues long. V lost 4 bases, J lost 1 base, and 10 bases lay in between. CDR1 SQVTM and CDR2 ANQGSEA come from the germline V gene. For the CDR3, the DNA is TGCAGCGTTGTCTTCACCCAAACTAATGAAAAACTGTTTTTT. Residues: CSVVFTQTNEKLFF.

As to this clonotype: Given a much more abundant clone one base away, this may be a read error. The chain has TRBV7-9 and TRBJ2-1; possibly TRBD1 or TRBD2 for D (7 bases each). V lost 4 bases and J lost 2, with 12 bases in between. The V gene's germline CDR1 is SEHNR and CDR2 FQNEAQ (reference sequence). The CDR3 runs to 15 residues. The CDR3 sequence is CASSSGGATYNEQFF. The CDR3 nucleotides read TGTGCCAGCAGCTCAGGGGGGGCCACCTACAATGAGCAGTTCTTC.

This clonotype showed up many times. The rearrangement joins TRBV6-1 to TRBJ1-1, with a possible D match to TRBD1 (6 bases). V was cut by 7 bases and J by 1 base, with 10 bases left in between. This CDR3 is built from 13 residues. The germline CDR1 and CDR2 sequences are MNHNS and SASEGT. CDR3 bases: TGTGCCAGCAACGGACAGCCGAACACTGAAGCTTTCTTT. Translated: CASNGQPNTEAFF.

There are many counts of this clonotype. The chain joins TRBV12-3 or TRBV12-4 to TRBJ1-2; tentatively, D is TRBD1 (6 bases). The CDR3 has 15 amino acids. The ends were cut back, 1 base at V and 4 bases at J, with 13 bases in the middle. The CDR3 nucleotides are TGTGCCAGCAGTTTAGGCGGGGGCTTACCCTATGGCTACACCTTC. It is translated as CASSLGGGLPYGYTF.